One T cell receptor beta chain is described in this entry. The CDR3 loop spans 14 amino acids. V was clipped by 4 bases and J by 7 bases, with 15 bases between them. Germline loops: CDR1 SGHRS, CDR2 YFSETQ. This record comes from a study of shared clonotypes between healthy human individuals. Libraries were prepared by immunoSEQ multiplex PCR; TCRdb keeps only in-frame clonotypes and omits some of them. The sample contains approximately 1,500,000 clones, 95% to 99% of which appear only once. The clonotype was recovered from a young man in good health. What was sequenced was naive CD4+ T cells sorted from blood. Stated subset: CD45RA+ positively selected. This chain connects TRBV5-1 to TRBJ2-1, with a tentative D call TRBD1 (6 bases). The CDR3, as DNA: TGCGCCAGCAGCAGCCCATGGACAGCAAATGAGCAGTTCTTC. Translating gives CASSSPWTANEQFF.